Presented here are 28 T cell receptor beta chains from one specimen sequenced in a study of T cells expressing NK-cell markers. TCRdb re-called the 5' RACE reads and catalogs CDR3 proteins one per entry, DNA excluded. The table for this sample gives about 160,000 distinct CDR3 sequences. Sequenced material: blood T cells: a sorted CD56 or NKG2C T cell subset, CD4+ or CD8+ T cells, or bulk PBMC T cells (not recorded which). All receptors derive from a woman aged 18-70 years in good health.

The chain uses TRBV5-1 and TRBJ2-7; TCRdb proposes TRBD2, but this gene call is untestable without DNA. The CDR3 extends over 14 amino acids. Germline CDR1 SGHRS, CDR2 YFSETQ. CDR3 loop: CASSLVDPSYEQYF.

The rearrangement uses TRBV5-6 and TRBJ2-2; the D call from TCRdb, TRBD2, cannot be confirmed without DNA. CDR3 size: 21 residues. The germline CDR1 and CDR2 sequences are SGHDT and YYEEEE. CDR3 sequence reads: CASSLGTLAGGLEINTGELFF.

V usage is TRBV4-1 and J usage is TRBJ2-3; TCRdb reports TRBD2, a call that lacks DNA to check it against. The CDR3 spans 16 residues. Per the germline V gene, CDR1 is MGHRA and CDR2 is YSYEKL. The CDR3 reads CASSYPDGEGTDTQYF.

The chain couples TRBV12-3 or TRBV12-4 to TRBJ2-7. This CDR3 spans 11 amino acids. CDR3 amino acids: CASSLKEEQYF.

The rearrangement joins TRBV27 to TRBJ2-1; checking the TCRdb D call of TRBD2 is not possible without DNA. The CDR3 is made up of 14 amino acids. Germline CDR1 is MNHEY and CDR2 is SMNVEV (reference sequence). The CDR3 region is CATSRQAGVGEQFF.

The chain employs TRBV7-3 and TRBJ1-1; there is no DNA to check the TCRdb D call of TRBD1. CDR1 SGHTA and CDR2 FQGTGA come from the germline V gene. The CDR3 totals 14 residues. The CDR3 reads CASSLNRGRDEAFF.

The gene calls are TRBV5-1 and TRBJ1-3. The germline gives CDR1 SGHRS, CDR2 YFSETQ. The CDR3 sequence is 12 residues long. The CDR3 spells CASSPEGNTIYF.

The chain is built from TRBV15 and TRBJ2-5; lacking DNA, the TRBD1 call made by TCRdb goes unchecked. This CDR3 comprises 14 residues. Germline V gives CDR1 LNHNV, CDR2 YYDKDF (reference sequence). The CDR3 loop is CATSLRAFSETQYF.

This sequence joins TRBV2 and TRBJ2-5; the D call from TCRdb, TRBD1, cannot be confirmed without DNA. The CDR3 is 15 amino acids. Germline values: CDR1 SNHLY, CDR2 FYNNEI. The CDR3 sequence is CASSRDRGPEETQYF.

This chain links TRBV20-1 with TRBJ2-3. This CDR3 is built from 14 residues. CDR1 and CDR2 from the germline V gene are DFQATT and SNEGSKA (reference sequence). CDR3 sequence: CSARVVRRTDTQYF.

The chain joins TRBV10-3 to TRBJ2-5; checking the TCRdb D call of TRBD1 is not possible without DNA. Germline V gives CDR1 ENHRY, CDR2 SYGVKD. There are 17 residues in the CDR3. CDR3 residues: CAISDQQGEGYQETQYF.

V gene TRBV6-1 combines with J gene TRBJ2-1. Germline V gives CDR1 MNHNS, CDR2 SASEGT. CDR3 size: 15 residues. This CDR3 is CASREISNSYNEQFF.

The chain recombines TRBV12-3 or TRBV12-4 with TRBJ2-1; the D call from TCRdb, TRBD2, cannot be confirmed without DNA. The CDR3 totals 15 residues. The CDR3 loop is CASSLGRGGLDEQFF.

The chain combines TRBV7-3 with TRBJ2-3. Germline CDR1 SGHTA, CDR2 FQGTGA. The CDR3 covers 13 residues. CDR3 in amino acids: CASSDGVADTQYF.

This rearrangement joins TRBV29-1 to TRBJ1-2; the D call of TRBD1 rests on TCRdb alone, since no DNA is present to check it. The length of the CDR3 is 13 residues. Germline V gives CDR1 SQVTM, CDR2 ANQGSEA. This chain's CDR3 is CSVDQAGGYGYTF.

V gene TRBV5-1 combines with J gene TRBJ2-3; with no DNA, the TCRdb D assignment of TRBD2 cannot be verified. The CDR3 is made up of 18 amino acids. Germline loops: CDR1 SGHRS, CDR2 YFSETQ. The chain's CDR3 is CASSRLAGGSSSTDTQYF.

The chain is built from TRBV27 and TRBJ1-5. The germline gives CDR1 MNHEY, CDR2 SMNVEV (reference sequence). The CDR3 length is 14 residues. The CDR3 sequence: CASSFVDSNQPQHF.

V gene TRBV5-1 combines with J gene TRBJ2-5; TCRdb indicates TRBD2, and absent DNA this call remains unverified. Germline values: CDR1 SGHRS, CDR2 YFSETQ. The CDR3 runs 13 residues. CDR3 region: CASTRGGQETQYF.

The CDR3 sequence is CSGTVHQPQHF. The chain has TRBV29-1 and TRBJ1-5; TCRdb proposes TRBD1, but this gene call is untestable without DNA. This CDR3 is built from 11 residues. CDR1 and CDR2 from the germline V gene are SQVTM and ANQGSEA.

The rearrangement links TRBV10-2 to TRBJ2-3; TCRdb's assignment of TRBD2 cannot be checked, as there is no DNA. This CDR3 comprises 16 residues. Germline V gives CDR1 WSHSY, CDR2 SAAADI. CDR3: CASSLLASLGADTQYF.

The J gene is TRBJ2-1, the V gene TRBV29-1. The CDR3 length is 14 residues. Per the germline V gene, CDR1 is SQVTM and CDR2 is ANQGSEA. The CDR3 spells CSVEGLTGSYEQFF.

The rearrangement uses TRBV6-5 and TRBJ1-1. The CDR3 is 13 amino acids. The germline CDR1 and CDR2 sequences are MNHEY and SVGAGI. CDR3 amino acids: CASSYQVNTEAFF.

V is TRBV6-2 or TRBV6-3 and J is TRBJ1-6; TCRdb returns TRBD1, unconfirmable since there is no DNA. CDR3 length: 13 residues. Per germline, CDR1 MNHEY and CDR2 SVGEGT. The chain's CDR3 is CASRAPGDSPLHF.

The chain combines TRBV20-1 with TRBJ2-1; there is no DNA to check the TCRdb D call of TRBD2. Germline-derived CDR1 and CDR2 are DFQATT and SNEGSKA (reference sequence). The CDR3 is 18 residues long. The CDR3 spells CSARDQGSGRAPYNEQFF.

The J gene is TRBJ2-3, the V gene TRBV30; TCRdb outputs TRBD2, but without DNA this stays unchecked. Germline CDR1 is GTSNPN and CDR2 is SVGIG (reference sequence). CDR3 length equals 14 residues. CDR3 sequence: CAFSGTISTDTQYF.

CDR3 amino acids: CASSLALLNTGELFF. This sequence joins TRBV7-2 and TRBJ2-2. The CDR3 contains 15 residues. The germline V gene has CDR1 SGHTA and CDR2 FQGNSA.

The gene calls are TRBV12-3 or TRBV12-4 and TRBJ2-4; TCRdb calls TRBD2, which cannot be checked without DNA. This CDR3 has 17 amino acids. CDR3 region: CASSLFLAGAPKNIQYF.

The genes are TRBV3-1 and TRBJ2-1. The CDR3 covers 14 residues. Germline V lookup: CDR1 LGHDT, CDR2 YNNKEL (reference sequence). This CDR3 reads CASSQSGVNNEQFF.